One sample yielded the 16 T cell receptor beta chains listed below, sequenced in a study of CD8+CD57+ T cells in acquired aplastic anemia. Genomic DNA acted as the template from which TCR beta VDJ combination and CDR3 sequence profiling were carried out. A single record per CDR3 protein comes from TCRdb applying MiXCR to the reads. The table includes under 500,000 distinct CDR3 sequences, around 32% detected once. Those patients picked for sequencing had displayed CD8+CD57+ cell expansion on flow cytometry. The sequencing input was sorted CD4+, CD8+, or CD8+CD57+ T cells (not recorded which) from PBMCs. Receptors were obtained from a human donor with aplastic anemia.

The rearrangement joins TRBV2 to TRBJ2-5, with 9 bases matching TRBD1. Germline V gene lookup returns CDR1 SNHLY and CDR2 FYNNEI. V shed 5 bases, J shed 9 bases, and the junction held 16 bases outside the gene matches. The CDR3 spans 16 residues. CDR3 DNA sequence: TGTGCCAGCAGTTCCAGGGACAGGGCCCGCCGGCCAGCCCAGTACTTC. Residues: CASSSRDRARRPAQYF.

The V gene is TRBV7-2, the J gene TRBJ2-7, with D perhaps TRBD1 (6 bases). The ends were cut back, 5 bases at V and 3 bases at J, with 11 bases in the middle. The CDR3 covers 13 residues. Germline V gives CDR1 SGHTA, CDR2 FQGNSA. The DNA of the CDR3 is TGTGCCAGCAGCATGACAGGCGTCTACGAGCAGTACTTC. It translates to CASSMTGVYEQYF.

In this sample, this clonotype turned up many times. The V and J genes are TRBV14 and TRBJ2-3, with TRBD1 matching over 7 bases. The CDR3 runs to 14 residues. CDR1 is SGHDN and CDR2 is FVKESK in the germline V gene. V gave up 6 bases and J gave up 4 bases; unmatched junction bases: 7. CDR3 amino acids: CASRQGQRADTQYF. For the CDR3, the DNA is TGTGCCAGCAGACAGGGACAGAGGGCAGATACGCAGTATTTT.

This clonotype was detected many times. The chain links TRBV9 to TRBJ1-2, with D unclear. Trimming removed 3 bases at V and 3 bases at J, with 12 bases between. Germline values: CDR1 SGDLS, CDR2 YYNGEE. There are 14 residues in the CDR3. In nucleotides, the CDR3 is TGTGCCAGCAGCGCCGGAGGTAGGGACTATGGCTACACCTTC. Protein product: CASSAGGRDYGYTF.

This rearrangement joins TRBV20-1 to TRBJ2-1; D gene uncertain. Trimming pared 3 bases from V and 5 bases from J, leaving 14 bases between. From germline, CDR1 is DFQATT and CDR2 SNEGSKA (reference sequence). This CDR3 is 14 amino acids long. CDR3 nucleotides: TGCAGTGCTAGCTCTGGGTCCGTGGACAATGAGCAGTTCTTC. Amino acids: CSASSGSVDNEQFF.

About this clonotype: Here the CDR3 omits its conserved ending phenylalanine or tryptophan, so a read error is the likely source. This rearrangement joins TRBV2 to TRBJ1-3, with D tentatively TRBD1 (5 bases). Trimming took 6 bases from V and 4 from J, leaving 19 bases between them. There are 16 residues in the CDR3. Germline V gives CDR1 SNHLY, CDR2 FYNNEI. The CDR3: CASSTDSNPGGNTIYL. The CDR3 bases are TGTGCCAGCAGCACCGACAGCAATCCGGGGGGAAACACCATATATCTT.

This clonotype appeared a single time. This rearrangement joins TRBV15 to TRBJ2-2, with a weak D call TRBD1 (5 bases). The length of the CDR3 is 13 residues. Germline loops: CDR1 LNHNV, CDR2 YYDKDF (reference sequence). The germline V and J ends were trimmed by 4 bases and 3 bases, with 6 bases remaining between them. The DNA for the CDR3 is TGTGCCACCAGCACCAGGGACACCGGGGAGCTGTTTTTT. This encodes CATSTRDTGELFF.

Comments on this clonotype: A much bigger clone sits one base away, suggesting this may be a read error. The gene calls are TRBV7-8 and TRBJ2-5; tentative D call: TRBD1 (6 bases). CDR3 length equals 13 residues. Germline loops: CDR1 SGHVS, CDR2 FQNEAQ. Trimming took off 4 bases at V and 2 bases at J, with 8 bases between the two ends. CDR3 DNA sequence: TGTGCCAGCAGCTACGGACAGCAAGAGACCCAGTACTTC. Translation: CASSYGQQETQYF.

CDR3 sequence (DNA): TGCAGTGCCACCCTGGACGCATACGGAGAAAAACTGTTTTTT. Its protein is CSATLDAYGEKLFF. V is TRBV20-1 and J is TRBJ1-4; D is unclear. This CDR3 spans 14 amino acids. Germline V CDR1 and CDR2: DFQATT, SNEGSKA (reference sequence). V was trimmed by 6 bases and J by 8 bases, leaving 19 bases between them.

The chain is built from TRBV12-3 or TRBV12-4 and TRBJ2-2; maybe TRBD1 (5 bases). V was pared by 6 bases and J by 0 bases, with 11 bases between. The CDR3 totals 15 residues. The CDR3 DNA reads TGTGCCAGCAGGCCGACAGCCCCGAACACCGGGGAGCTGTTTTTT. Its protein product is CASRPTAPNTGELFF.

This clonotype was detected only a few times. The J gene is TRBJ1-2, the V gene TRBV6-5; no clear D. The CDR3 has 12 residues. Germline V gene data show CDR1 as MNHEY and CDR2 as SVGAGI. V lost 3 bases, J lost 6 bases, and 8 bases lay in between. The CDR3 DNA reads as TGTGCCAGCAGTTATTTCGGAGATGGCTACACCTTC. Encoded protein: CASSYFGDGYTF.

Remarks on this clonotype: Compared with germline, one end of the junction differs, possibly owing to a read error. Here the CDR3 DNA reads TGTGCCAGCAGTTACTCGAGCGGGCATGCCACCGGGGAGCTGTTTTTT. It codes for CASSYSSGHATGELFF. V is TRBV10-3 and J is TRBJ2-2; a possible D gene is TRBD2 (6 bases). Germline CDR1 reads ENHRY; CDR2 reads SYGVKD. CDR3 length: 16 residues.

Details on this clonotype: The germline gene is not matched at one end of the junction; a read error may be the cause. The genes are TRBV2 and TRBJ2-2; D gene ambiguous. The length of the CDR3 is 15 residues. Germline loops: CDR1 SNHLY, CDR2 FYNNEI. CDR3 nucleotide sequence: TGTGTCAGCAGGACCTTGGACGGGAACACCGGGGAGCTGTTTTTT. Translating gives CVSRTLDGNTGELFF.

V usage is TRBV7-2 and J usage is TRBJ2-5, with D unresolved. Germline assignment: CDR1 SGHTA and CDR2 FQGNSA. The CDR3 is 14 amino acids. Between the trimmed V and J ends, which lost 1 base and 1 base, there was a span of 7 bases. The CDR3, as DNA: TGTGCCAGCAGCTTAGAGTCAGTCCAAGAGACCCAGTACTTC. Amino acid sequence: CASSLESVQETQYF. Based on the CDR3 plus reference TRBV7-2 and TRBJ2-5, the full variable domain is GAGVSQSPSNKVTEKGKDVELRCDPISGHTALYWYRQSLGQGLEFLIYFQGNSAPDKSGLPSDRFSAERTGGSVSTLTIQRTQQEDSAVYLCASSLESVQETQYFGPGTRLLVL.

The sample holds many counts of this clonotype. The chain combines TRBV2 with TRBJ1-2, with unresolved D. With 7 bases removed from V and 4 bases from J, the gap between germline ends came to 10 bases. The CDR3 runs 12 residues. The germline V gene encodes CDR1 SNHLY and CDR2 FYNNEI. CDR3 sequence: CASNRDIYGYTF. CDR3 in DNA: TGTGCCAGCAACAGAGACATCTATGGCTACACCTTC.

The V gene is TRBV6-1, the J gene TRBJ1-1, with 7 bases fitting TRBD1. This CDR3 contains 14 residues. V was clipped by 10 bases and J by 1 base; unmatched bases: 9. CDR1 is MNHNS, CDR2 SASEGT, per germline. CDR3 amino acids: CATFMGTANTEAFF. As DNA, the CDR3 is TGTGCCACCTTCATGGGGACAGCGAACACTGAAGCTTTCTTT.